The 5 T cell receptor beta chains below come from one sample, sequenced in a study of cytomegalovirus exposure and HLA in healthy donors. The PCR ran on 60 Vbeta and 13 Jbeta primers. The repertoire was sequenced with immunoSEQ multiplex PCR; TCRdb's copy has only in-frame clones and lacks some. This table has 100,000 to 150,000 clones, approximately 80% appearing once. The sequenced material came from PBMCs. The receptors come from a young woman in good health and CMV-seronegative.

This chain joins TRBV9 and TRBJ1-1, with 10 bases matching TRBD1. The CDR3 is 15 amino acids. Germline-derived CDR1 and CDR2 are SGDLS and YYNGEE. Trimming at V came to 3 bases and at J to 1 base, leaving 3 bases not matched to a gene. CDR3 loop: CASSAGQGRNTEAFF. CDR3 in DNA: TGTGCCAGCAGCGCGGGACAGGGGAGGAACACTGAAGCTTTCTTT.

This chain joins TRBV11-2 and TRBJ1-2; D remains unclear. The V end lost 1 base, the J end lost 1 base, and 13 bases lay between the germline ends. CDR1 and CDR2 from the germline V gene are SGHAT and FQNNGV. This CDR3 contains 16 residues. The DNA of the CDR3 is TGTGCCAGCAGCTTAGTTGCGTCCACTCTTAACTATGGCTACACCTTC. The encoded protein is CASSLVASTLNYGYTF.

Turning to this clone: The germline gene is not matched at one end of the junction; a read error may be the cause. V usage is TRBV10-2 and J usage is TRBJ2-4, with D perhaps TRBD1 (5 bases). The germline CDR1 and CDR2 sequences are WSHSY and SAAADI. The CDR3 consists of 14 residues. CDR3 sequence (DNA): TGCGCCAGCAGGCCACAGGTGGACAAAAACAGTCAGTACTTC. This encodes CASRPQVDKNSQYF.

The chain recombines TRBV4-1 with TRBJ2-3; 15 nucleotides align to TRBD2. This CDR3 region has 17 residues. With V trimmed by 4 bases and J by 10 bases, 12 bases remained unmatched. Germline V gives CDR1 MGHRA, CDR2 YSYEKL. CDR3 sequence reads: CASSLGLAGGGVRPQYF. The CDR3 DNA reads TGCGCCAGCAGCCTGGGACTAGCGGGAGGTGGGGTGCGGCCGCAGTATTTT.

The chain is built from TRBV19 and TRBJ2-1; D unclear. The CDR3 is made up of 13 amino acids. Germline V gene data show CDR1 as LNHDA and CDR2 as SQIVND (reference sequence). Between the trimmed V and J ends, which lost 5 bases and 8 bases, there was a span of 13 bases. In DNA, the CDR3 is TGTGCCAGTAGTGTCCCCTCTAGAGATGAGCAGTTCTTC. Translation gives CASSVPSRDEQFF.